This T cell receptor beta chain was observed in a study of beta chain features in type 1 diabetes. Investigators reverse transcribed all isolated RNA, so they sequenced expressed TCRB transcripts. Assay used: immunoSEQ multiplex PCR; TCRdb lists only in-frame clones, some missing. The table shows hundreds of thousands of clones, with roughly 12% occurring only once. Concerning this clone: Antigen unknown.

With V trimmed by 3 bases and J by 6 bases, 13 bases remained unmatched. This CDR3 contains 15 residues. Germline CDR1 reads GTSNPN; CDR2 reads SVGIG (reference sequence). Overall study results and limits: People with Type 1 diabetes carried modestly yet significantly shorter TCRB CDR3s in all four CD4+ subsets.

This chain links TRBV30 with TRBJ2-7, with TRBD2 matching 8 bases. Sequenced: naive CD4+ T cells from blood. The receptor's source is a man younger than 35 with type 1 diabetes. CDR3 bases: TGTGCCTGGAGCCTAATTAGCGGGGCCGCGGGCGAGCAGTACTTC. Residues: CAWSLISGAAGEQYF. The full variable domain, completed using reference TRBV30 and TRBJ2-7, is SQTIHQWPATLVQPVGSPLSLECTVEGTSNPNLYWYRQAAGRGLQLLFYSVGIGQISSEVPQNLSASRPQDRQFILSSKKLLLSDSGFYLCAWSLISGAAGEQYFGPGTRLTVT.